This entry features one T cell receptor beta chain sequence. This sample was included in a study of cytomegalovirus exposure and HLA in healthy donors. PCR primers comprised 60 Vbeta and 13 Jbeta primers. Assay: immunoSEQ multiplex PCR; the TCRdb copy retains only in-frame clones and omits some. Of some 120,000 clones in the sample, about 81% were seen once. V was cut by 5 bases and J by 5 bases, with 12 bases left in between. The germline CDR1 and CDR2 sequences are MNHEY and SMNVEV (reference sequence). The CDR3 totals 14 residues. Healthy bone marrow donors formed the donor group. This TCR was sampled from a man in his forties or fifties in good health and CMV-seronegative. This sequence joins TRBV27 and TRBJ1-4; tentative D call: TRBD1 (6 bases). The sample was PBMCs. CDR3 region: CASSGVGANEKLFF. Here the CDR3 DNA reads TGTGCCAGCAGTGGGGTGGGGGCAAATGAAAAACTGTTTTTT. Together with reference TRBV27 and TRBJ1-4, the CDR3 gives the full variable domain: EAQVTQNPRYLITVTGKKLTVTCSQNMNHEYMSWYRQDPGLGLRQIYYSMNVEVTDKGDVPEGYKVSRKEKRNFPLILESPSPNQTSLYFCASSGVGANEKLFFGSGTQLSVL.